The subject of this entry is one TCR beta chain. The entry originates in a study of cytomegalovirus exposure and HLA in healthy donors. Looked up from germline, CDR1 is MGHRA and CDR2 is YSYEKL. This CDR3 is 18 amino acids long. J gave up 3 bases and V 1 base, and 5 bases lay outside the gene matches. Donors showed nominal health when sampled, although they likely had unrecorded immune exposures. 13 Jbeta primers and 60 Vbeta primers were used for the PCR. Produced via immunoSEQ multiplex PCR; TCRdb's table is partial and in-frame only. This sample has about 200,000 clones, with 82% found just once. The sequence came from a woman aged 50 to 60 in good health and CMV-seropositive. The chain has TRBV4-1 and TRBJ1-6; 11 positions agree with TRBD1. Input material: PBMCs. For the CDR3, the DNA is TGCGCCAGCAGCCAAGCCGCCGGGACAGGGGGCTATAATTCACCCCTCCACTTT. Translating it yields CASSQAAGTGGYNSPLHF.